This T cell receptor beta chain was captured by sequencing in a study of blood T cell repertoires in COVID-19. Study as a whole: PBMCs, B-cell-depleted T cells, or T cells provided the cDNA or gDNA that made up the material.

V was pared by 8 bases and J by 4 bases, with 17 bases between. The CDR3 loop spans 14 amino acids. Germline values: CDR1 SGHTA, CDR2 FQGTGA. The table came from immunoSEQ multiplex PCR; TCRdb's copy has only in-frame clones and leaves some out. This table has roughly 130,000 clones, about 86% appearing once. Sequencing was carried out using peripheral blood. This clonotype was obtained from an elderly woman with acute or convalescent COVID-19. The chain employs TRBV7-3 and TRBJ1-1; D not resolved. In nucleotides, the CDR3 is TGTGCCAGCGGCACGTCCCCCGGGGTCACTGAAGCTTTCTTT. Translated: CASGTSPGVTEAFF.